What follows are 18 T cell receptor beta chains derived from one specimen sequenced in a study of T cell clonality in common variable immunodeficiency. The assay was immunoSEQ multiplex PCR, and TCRdb's table has in-frame clones only and misses some. The profile covers some 19,000 clones, none occurring a single time. Antigen specificity for these receptors is unknown. Findings of the study overall: Common variable immunodeficiency TCR beta sequences reportedly had fewer deletions and N-nucleotide insertions.

The sequencing sample was made of peripheral blood mononuclear cells. Receptors were obtained from a human donor with common variable immunodeficiency.

There are a few counts of this clone. The sequenced fragment ends 3 residues before the CDR3 boundary, so the rest is inferred from the germline J gene. The J gene is TRBJ2-7, the V gene TRBV2, with 8 positions matching TRBD1. The length of the CDR3 is 13 residues. Germline CDR1 is SNHLY and CDR2 is FYNNEI. V dropped 10 bases and J dropped 4; count of bases not matched to a gene: 9. The CDR3 reads CATEGTGRYEQYF. The CDR3 DNA, read in part, is TGTGCCACAGAAGGGACAGGTAGATACGAG.

This clone showed up just a few times. The read terminates 3 residues before the CDR3 end, so the remaining end is supplied by the germline J gene. The rearrangement links TRBV7-9 to TRBJ2-3; tentative D call: TRBD2 (6 bases). The CDR3 length is 15 residues. V was cut by 5 bases and J by 0 bases, with 12 bases left in between. CDR1 and CDR2 from the germline V gene are SEHNR and FQNEAQ (reference sequence). CDR3 amino acids: CASSPSAGSTDTQYF. The covered CDR3 bases are TGTGCCAGCAGCCCCTCCGCGGGAAGCACAGATACG.

This clone was recorded at least ten times. The CDR3 goes on 3 residues after the read ends, and that part is filled in from the germline J gene. This chain joins TRBV7-9 and TRBJ2-5; D might be TRBD1 (5 bases). V was trimmed by 5 bases and J by 0 bases, leaving 7 bases between them. This CDR3 has 13 residues. Germline-derived CDR1 and CDR2 are SEHNR and FQNEAQ (reference sequence). CDR3 protein: CASSRQYQETQYF. The CDR3 DNA, read in part, is TGTGCCAGCAGCCGACAGTACCAAGAGACC.

This clone was counted between two and nine times. Read data end 3 residues before the CDR3 end; the end is taken from the germline J gene. The V call is TRBV30, the J call TRBJ1-2, with D uncertain. This CDR3 region has 12 residues. The germline V gene encodes CDR1 GTSNPN and CDR2 SVGIG (reference sequence). Trimming removed 2 bases at V and 6 bases at J, with 10 bases between. CDR3 loop: CAWSFTPDGYTF. The covered CDR3 bases are TGTGCCTGGAGTTTCACACCTGATGGC.

This clone was observed many times. The DNA ends 3 residues before the CDR3 does, and the rest of the CDR3 is filled in from the germline J gene. The V call is TRBV14, the J call TRBJ2-1; 12 bases are shared with TRBD2. The trim removed 4 bases at V and 1 base at J, leaving 11 bases unmatched. CDR1 and CDR2 from the germline V gene are SGHDN and FVKESK. The CDR3 has 19 residues. The CDR3 sequence: CASSPSGLAGVYSYNEQFF. The covered CDR3 bases are TGTGCCAGCAGCCCCTCGGGACTAGCGGGTGTCTATTCCTACAATGAG.

Concerning this clone itself: Read sequence stops 3 residues before the CDR3 end, and the germline J gene provides the missing end. The chain is built from TRBV7-9 and TRBJ1-1; D unclear. Germline CDR1 reads SEHNR; CDR2 reads FQNEAQ (reference sequence). The germline V and J ends were trimmed by 3 bases and 5 bases, with 10 bases remaining between them. The CDR3 runs 13 residues. The CDR3 DNA, read in part, is TGTGCCAGCAGCTTTGCGGGAGGGACTGAA. It encodes CASSFAGGTE. The full CDR3 reads CASSFAGGTEAFF.

A few counts support this clone. The sequenced fragment ends 3 residues before the CDR3 boundary, so the rest is inferred from the germline J gene. The J gene is TRBJ2-5, the V gene TRBV10-1; TRBD1 agrees at 8 bases. This CDR3 spans 15 amino acids. Unmatched junction bases numbered 15, after V lost 10 bases and J lost 5 bases. Germline V gives CDR1 WNHNN, CDR2 SYGVQD (reference sequence). The sequenced CDR3 bases are TGCGCCACCCCGGGTGGACAGGGAGAGGCGGAGACC. It codes for CATPGGQGEAET. The entire CDR3 sequence reads CATPGGQGEAETQYF.

This clone showed up just a few times. The read finishes 3 residues shy of the CDR3 end, and the germline J gene is used to complete it. The rearrangement uses TRBV7-9 and TRBJ2-6, with unresolved D. The germline gives CDR1 SEHNR, CDR2 FQNEAQ (reference sequence). Trimming took off 1 base at V and 4 bases at J, with 8 bases between the two ends. The CDR3 totals 15 residues. CDR3: CASSLVRQGANVLTF. The DNA read from the CDR3 is TGTGCCAGCAGCTTAGTAAGGCAGGGGGCCAACGTC.

In its sample, this clone was seen many times. The DNA ends 3 residues before the CDR3 does, and the rest of the CDR3 is filled in from the germline J gene. The rearrangement links TRBV7-3 to TRBJ2-3, with 8 bases fitting TRBD1. The CDR3 is made up of 15 amino acids. The J segment lost 2 bases and the V segment lost 4 bases, leaving 5 bases of the junction unmatched. Looked up from germline, CDR1 is SGHTA and CDR2 is FQGTGA. The sequenced CDR3 bases are TGTGCCAGCAGCTCCACAGGGGGTAACACAGATACG. Translation: CASSSTGGNTDT. The whole CDR3 protein is CASSSTGGNTDTQYF.

On this clone itself: The read ends 3 residues before the CDR3 terminus; that terminus is restored from the germline J gene. This rearrangement joins TRBV6-1 to TRBJ2-5; the match to TRBD1 covers 10 bases. The V gene end was trimmed by 4 bases and the J gene end by 5 bases; junction bases not matched to a gene: 7. The CDR3 consists of 15 residues. Germline-derived CDR1 and CDR2 are MNHNS and SASEGT. Partial CDR3 DNA: TGTGCCAGCAGTGGCGGGACAGGGGTCGTGGAGACC. Encoded protein: CASSGGTGVVET. The complete CDR3 reads CASSGGTGVVETQYF.

Of note for this clone: The read halts 3 residues ahead of the CDR3 end, with the missing end drawn from the germline J gene. This chain uses TRBV7-2 with TRBJ2-1, with 11 bases fitting TRBD1. Germline CDR1 reads SGHTA; CDR2 reads FQGNSA. The CDR3 extends over 15 amino acids. Trimming removed 3 bases from V and 9 bases from J; junction bases left unmatched: 7. The sequenced CDR3 bases are TGTGCCAGCAGCTTCCCCGGGACAGGGGGTATTGAG. Translated: CASSFPGTGGIE. The CDR3 as a whole reads CASSFPGTGGIEQFF.

This clone was observed a few times. From the germline J gene comes the end of the CDR3, since the read stops 3 residues before it. V usage is TRBV6-2 or TRBV6-3 and J usage is TRBJ1-5; 7 nucleotides match TRBD1. V shed 6 bases, J shed 7 bases, and the junction held 9 bases outside the gene matches. The CDR3 totals 14 residues. Looked up from germline, CDR1 is MNHEY and CDR2 is SVGEGT. CDR3 amino acids: CASSSGQVVQPQHF. The CDR3 DNA, read in part, is TGTGCCAGCAGCTCTGGACAGGTCGTCCAGCCC.

A few counts support this clone. The read is 3 residues too short to cover the CDR3 end, so that end is filled in from the germline J gene. The chain carries TRBV11-2 and TRBJ1-5; 8 nucleotides agree with TRBD1. Looked up from germline, CDR1 is SGHAT and CDR2 is FQNNGV. V dropped 5 bases and J dropped 7; count of bases not matched to a gene: 4. The CDR3 covers 13 residues. The sequenced CDR3 bases are TGTGCCAGCAGCCCGAACAGGGGGCAGCCC. It encodes CASSPNRGQP. The CDR3 reads in full as CASSPNRGQPQHF.

This clone was counted only a few times. The sequenced fragment ends 3 residues before the CDR3 boundary, so the rest is inferred from the germline J gene. V and J are TRBV7-2 and TRBJ2-7, with D possibly being TRBD1 (6 bases). The CDR3 is made up of 13 amino acids. The ends were cut back, 3 bases at V and 3 bases at J, with 9 bases in the middle. Germline-derived CDR1 and CDR2 are SGHTA and FQGNSA. The part of the CDR3 DNA that was read is TGTGCCAGCAGCTTCGGACAGAGCTACGAG. Encoded protein: CASSFGQSYE. The full CDR3 is CASSFGQSYEQYF.

The sample holds a few counts of this clone. The CDR3 end lies 3 residues beyond the end of the read and is filled in from the germline J gene. The V and J genes are TRBV19 and TRBJ1-1; a weak D match, TRBD1 (5 bases). This CDR3 spans 14 amino acids. Germline loops: CDR1 LNHDA, CDR2 SQIVND (reference sequence). Trimming pared 5 bases from V and 0 bases from J, leaving 10 bases between. CDR3 region: CASSWGELNTEAFF. The CDR3 bases that were read are TGTGCCAGTAGTTGGGGGGAGCTGAACACTGAA.

In its sample, this clone was seen a few times. The CDR3 extends 3 residues past the end of the read, so its final part is completed from the germline J gene. The chain carries TRBV7-3 and TRBJ2-3; perhaps TRBD1 as D (6 bases). The CDR3 is made up of 18 amino acids. Trimming pared 2 bases from V and 1 base from J, leaving 19 bases between. Per the germline V gene, CDR1 is SGHTA and CDR2 is FQGTGA. The covered CDR3 bases are TGTGCCAGCAGCTTACCCCTAGCCAGGGGAACGGGCACAGATACG. Translating gives CASSLPLARGTGTDT. The complete CDR3 reads CASSLPLARGTGTDTQYF.

The table lists this clone with a few counts. Coverage ceases 3 residues before the CDR3 finishes, and the germline J gene fills in the end. The chain joins TRBV2 to TRBJ2-7; 11 bases line up with TRBD2. Germline CDR1 is SNHLY and CDR2 is FYNNEI. The J segment lost 3 bases and the V segment lost 1 base, leaving 11 bases of the junction unmatched. The CDR3 sequence is 18 residues long. The CDR3 spells CASSEGTSGWLGFYEQYF. The CDR3 bases that were read are TGTGCCAGCAGTGAAGGGACTAGCGGGTGGTTGGGGTTCTACGAG. Complete variable domain (other parts from reference TRBV2 and TRBJ2-7): EPEVTQTPSHQVTQMGQEVILRCVPISNHLYFYWYRQILGQKVEFLVSFYNNEISEKSEIFDDQFSVERPDGSNFTLKIRSTKLEDSAMYFCASSEGTSGWLGFYEQYFGPGTRLTVT.

In the case of this clone: The read finishes 3 residues shy of the CDR3 end, and the germline J gene is used to complete it. The chain employs TRBV6-2 or TRBV6-3 and TRBJ2-3, with 8 bases identical to TRBD1. This CDR3 spans 13 amino acids. The V gene end was trimmed by 9 bases and the J gene end by 3 bases; junction bases not matched to a gene: 5. CDR1 and CDR2 from the germline V gene are MNHEY and SVGEGT. The CDR3 protein is CASRQGQTDTQYF. CDR3 DNA, as far as it was read: TGTGCCAGTAGACAGGGGCAAACAGATACG.